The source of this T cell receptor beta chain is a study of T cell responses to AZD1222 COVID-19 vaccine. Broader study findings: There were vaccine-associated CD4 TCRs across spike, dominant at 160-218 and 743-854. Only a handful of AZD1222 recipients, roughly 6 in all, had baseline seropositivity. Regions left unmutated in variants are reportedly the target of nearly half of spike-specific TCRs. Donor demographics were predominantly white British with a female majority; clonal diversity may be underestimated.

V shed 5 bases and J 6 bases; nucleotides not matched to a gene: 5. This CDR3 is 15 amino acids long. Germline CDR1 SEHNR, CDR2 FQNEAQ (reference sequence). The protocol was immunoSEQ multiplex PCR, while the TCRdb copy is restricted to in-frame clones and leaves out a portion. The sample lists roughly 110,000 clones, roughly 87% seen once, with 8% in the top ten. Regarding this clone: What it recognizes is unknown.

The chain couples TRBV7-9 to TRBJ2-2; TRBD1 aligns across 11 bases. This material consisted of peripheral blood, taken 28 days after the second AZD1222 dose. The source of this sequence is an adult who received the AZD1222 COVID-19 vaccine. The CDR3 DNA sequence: TGTGCCAGCAGCCCGCGGGACAGGGGGTCCGGGGAGCTGTTTTTT. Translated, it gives CASSPRDRGSGELFF.